Following are 3 T cell receptor beta chains from one sample sequenced in a study of patients and donors after allogeneic stem cell transplantation. TCRdb processed the RT-PCR reads anew with MiXCR; each CDR3 protein has one entry. Of approximately 150,000 distinct CDR3 sequences in the sample, over 35% were seen once. Material: blood, either unsorted or a sorted T cell fraction (not recorded which). The receptors derive from a human donor who was either an allogeneic HSCT recipient or a stem cell or donor lymphocyte infusion donor (not recorded which). It is not recorded whose cells these are; they may come from a transplant donor.

This clonotype was seen a few times. This chain connects TRBV7-2 to TRBJ2-3, with D maybe TRBD2 (6 bases). CDR3 size: 14 residues. V was pared by 5 bases and J by 6 bases, with 15 bases between. Germline lookup yields CDR1 SGHTA and CDR2 FQGNSA. The CDR3 reads CASSGGAWGDTQYF. In DNA form, the CDR3 reads TGTGCCAGCAGCGGCGGGGCCTGGGGGGATACGCAGTATTTT.

The gene calls are TRBV12-3 or TRBV12-4 and TRBJ1-2; 7 positions agree with TRBD1. V was clipped by 6 bases and J by 8 bases; unmatched bases: 6. The CDR3 runs 12 residues. For the CDR3, the DNA is TGTGCCAGCAGCCCCGGGACAGACGGCTACACCTTC. Its translation: CASSPGTDGYTF.

This chain uses TRBV30 with TRBJ2-3; 10 bases line up with TRBD1. The germline gives CDR1 GTSNPN, CDR2 SVGIG (reference sequence). Trimming took 1 base from V and 2 from J; bases not matched to a gene: 3. This CDR3 has 15 residues. The CDR3 coding sequence is TGTGCCTGGAGTGAGGGACAGGGGTACACAGATACGCAGTATTTT. This sequence encodes CAWSEGQGYTDTQYF.